A single sample is the source of the 26 T cell receptor beta chains below, sequenced in a study of cytomegalovirus exposure and HLA in healthy donors. A multiplex PCR was run with 60 Vbeta primers and 13 Jbeta primers. TCRdb's table, derived via immunoSEQ multiplex PCR, lists solely in-frame clones and lacks some. The sample has about 140,000 clones, 80% seen once; the top ten hold 4.5%. Specimen: PBMCs. The receptors stem from a man aged 40-49 years in good health and CMV-seronegative.

The CDR3 loop is CASSEEARGGLNEQFF. CDR3 nucleotides: TGTGCCAGCAGTGAAGAGGCGCGGGGGGGCCTGAATGAGCAGTTCTTC. V gene TRBV2 combines with J gene TRBJ2-1, with 9 bases that match TRBD2. The CDR3 is made up of 16 amino acids. Germline CDR1 SNHLY, CDR2 FYNNEI. Trimming at V came to 1 base and at J to 7 bases, leaving 8 bases not matched to a gene.

The chain joins TRBV5-1 to TRBJ1-5; no reliable D call. In germline, CDR1 is SGHRS, CDR2 YFSETQ. The CDR3 runs 10 residues. Trimming took 6 bases from V and 6 from J, leaving 4 bases between them. This CDR3 reads CASTIQPQHF. The CDR3 bases are TGCGCCAGCACCATTCAGCCCCAGCATTTT.

The chain carries TRBV9 and TRBJ1-4, with D perhaps matching TRBD1 (6 bases). The CDR3 is 14 amino acids. The germline gives CDR1 SGDLS, CDR2 YYNGEE. Trimming left V 3 bases short and J 4 bases short, with 10 bases between. The CDR3 DNA reads TGTGCCAGCAGCGCGGACAGTCATAATGAAAAACTGTTTTTT. It codes for CASSADSHNEKLFF.

V and J are TRBV27 and TRBJ1-2; 7 nucleotides agree with TRBD1. V trimming: 3 bases; J trimming: 4 bases; junction bases outside the gene matches: 8. This CDR3 is built from 15 residues. Germline CDR1 is MNHEY and CDR2 is SMNVEV (reference sequence). CDR3 region: CASSLGRGSLYGYTF. The CDR3 bases are TGTGCCAGCAGTTTGGGCAGGGGGTCCCTCTATGGCTACACCTTC.

The chain employs TRBV5-6 and TRBJ1-1; TRBD1 matches 7 bases. The CDR3 length is 15 residues. CDR1 is SGHDT, CDR2 YYEEEE, per germline. J was trimmed by 2 bases and V by 3 bases; bases with no gene match: 7. The DNA for the CDR3 is TGTGCCAGCAGCTCTCCGACAGGGCCCAACACTGAAGCTTTCTTT. This encodes CASSSPTGPNTEAFF.

The chain uses TRBV6-7 and TRBJ2-3; 10 bases map to TRBD1. Being an ORF, TRBV6-7 has a function that is uncertain. V gave up 0 bases and J gave up 3 bases; unmatched junction bases: 6. The CDR3 runs 17 residues. As DNA, the CDR3 is TGTGCCAGCAGTTACTCGAGGGACAGGGGTTTTACAGATACGCAGTATTTT. Its protein is CASSYSRDRGFTDTQYF.

The chain employs TRBV9 and TRBJ2-5; 10 bases are shared with TRBD2. J gave up 5 bases and V 4 bases, and 8 bases lay outside the gene matches. The CDR3 runs 15 residues. Germline V gene lookup returns CDR1 SGDLS and CDR2 YYNGEE. CDR3 amino acids: CASSPQRGGQETQYF. For the CDR3, the DNA is TGTGCCAGCAGCCCGCAGCGGGGGGGGCAGGAGACCCAGTACTTC.

A single count supports this clone. This chain connects TRBV9 to TRBJ1-4; maybe TRBD1 (6 bases). CDR3 length: 14 residues. The germline CDR1 and CDR2 sequences are SGDLS and YYNGEE. V lost 3 bases and J lost 5, with 11 bases in between. CDR3 residues: CASSARGANEKLFF. DNA of the CDR3: TGTGCCAGCAGCGCCCGGGGGGCGAATGAAAAACTGTTTTTT.

The chain couples TRBV18 to TRBJ2-7; 8 positions match TRBD1. The V segment lost 6 bases and the J segment 3 bases; nucleotides outside the gene matches: 7. Per the germline V gene, CDR1 is KGHSH and CDR2 is LQKENI. The CDR3 runs 14 residues. CDR3 bases: TGTGCCAGCTCCCGACAGGGGAAAGACTACGAGCAGTACTTC. Amino acid sequence: CASSRQGKDYEQYF. Full variable domain (rest looked up from reference TRBV18 and TRBJ2-7): NAGVMQNPRHLVRRRGQEARLRCSPMKGHSHVYWYRQLPEEGLKFMVYLQKENIIDESGMPKERFSAEFPKEGPSILRIQQVVRGDSAAYFCASSRQGKDYEQYFGPGTRLTVT.

The gene calls are TRBV12-5 and TRBJ2-2; a possible D gene is TRBD1 (6 bases). Germline CDR1 LGHNT, CDR2 FRNRAP. This CDR3 is 15 amino acids long. The V end was cut by 5 bases, the J end by 1 base, with 11 bases between. This CDR3 reads CASGPRTENTGELFF. DNA of the CDR3: TGTGCTAGTGGTCCTCGGACAGAGAACACCGGGGAGCTGTTTTTT.

The V gene is TRBV6-5, the J gene TRBJ1-3; 10 bases map to TRBD1. CDR1 and CDR2 from the germline V gene are MNHEY and SVGAGI. Trimming at V came to 5 bases and at J to 4 bases, leaving 5 bases not matched to a gene. The CDR3 runs 15 residues. CDR3 coding DNA: TGTGCCAGCAGTCGGGACAGGGGTCGGGGAAACACCATATATTTT. This translates into CASSRDRGRGNTIYF.

The rearrangement links TRBV29-1 to TRBJ2-5; weak D call: TRBD1 (6 bases). The germline gives CDR1 SQVTM, CDR2 ANQGSEA. V was shortened by 6 bases and J by 2 bases, with 16 bases between the two germline ends. The CDR3 has 14 amino acids. The CDR3 reads CSVSRTVPQETQYF. The CDR3 nucleotides read TGCAGCGTATCCAGGACAGTACCACAAGAGACCCAGTACTTC.

The chain is built from TRBV27 and TRBJ1-1, with 11 bases lining up with TRBD1. Looked up from germline, CDR1 is MNHEY and CDR2 is SMNVEV (reference sequence). CDR3 size: 13 residues. Trimming cost V 5 bases and J 7 bases; bases outside gene matches: 3. The CDR3: CASSVGTGGEAFF. The CDR3 nucleotides read TGTGCCAGCAGTGTCGGGACAGGGGGTGAAGCTTTCTTT.

This chain connects TRBV12-5 to TRBJ1-6, with 10 bases matching TRBD1. The V gene's germline CDR1 is LGHNT and CDR2 FRNRAP. The length of the CDR3 is 15 residues. V lost 0 bases to trimming and J lost 7 bases; unmatched junction nucleotides: 0. The CDR3: CASGLVGQGNSPLHF. The CDR3 DNA reads TGTGCTAGTGGTTTGGTGGGACAGGGGAATTCACCCCTCCACTTT.

This clone occurred a few times. The rearrangement joins TRBV4-1 to TRBJ1-1; D uncertain. The length of the CDR3 is 15 residues. Germline CDR1 reads MGHRA; CDR2 reads YSYEKL. Trimming cost V 0 bases and J 7 bases, with 15 bases left between them. In DNA form, the CDR3 reads TGCGCCAGCAGCCAAGAGATTCGAGGGCGCGATGAAGCTTTCTTT. Amino acids: CASSQEIRGRDEAFF.

This clone was observed once. This chain uses TRBV19 with TRBJ2-7, with TRBD2 matching 8 bases. With 9 bases clipped from V and 5 bases from J, the junction kept 6 bases outside the gene matches. Per the germline V gene, CDR1 is LNHDA and CDR2 is SQIVND (reference sequence). The CDR3 consists of 12 residues. CDR3 region: CASAGGQDEQYF. The DNA of the CDR3 is TGTGCCAGCGCGGGGGGTCAGGACGAGCAGTACTTC.

This chain links TRBV6-5 with TRBJ1-2; D gene uncertain. This CDR3 contains 13 residues. Germline CDR1 MNHEY, CDR2 SVGAGI. Trimming removed 2 bases at V and 5 bases at J, with 9 bases between. The CDR3 DNA is TGTGCCAGCAGTTACGTACAGTCATATGGCTACACCTTC. Translated, it gives CASSYVQSYGYTF.

This clone showed up just once. The V and J genes are TRBV7-2 and TRBJ2-1; D ambiguous. The CDR3 runs 15 residues. V was trimmed by 1 base and J by 4 bases, leaving 11 bases between them. Looked up from germline, CDR1 is SGHTA and CDR2 is FQGNSA. The CDR3 region is CASSLGSQTYNEQFF. The CDR3 nucleotides are TGTGCCAGCAGCTTAGGATCGCAGACTTACAATGAGCAGTTCTTC.

The gene calls are TRBV2 and TRBJ2-2; 8 nucleotides align to TRBD1. The CDR3 is made up of 15 amino acids. Germline V gene lookup returns CDR1 SNHLY and CDR2 FYNNEI. Unmatched junction bases numbered 3, after V lost 5 bases and J lost 1 base. The CDR3: CASSSGTGNTGELFF. The DNA of the CDR3 is TGTGCCAGCAGTTCCGGGACAGGGAACACCGGGGAGCTGTTTTTT.

The chain uses TRBV10-3 and TRBJ2-5, with 12 nucleotides matching TRBD2. The V and J ends lost 10 bases and 0 bases, in that order; junction bases with no gene match: 3. This CDR3 contains 14 residues. CDR1 is ENHRY, CDR2 SYGVKD, per germline. CDR3 coding DNA: TGTGCCACCTCTAGCGGGGGGGACCAAGAGACCCAGTACTTC. Its protein product is CATSSGGDQETQYF.

The chain recombines TRBV28 with TRBJ2-1; D call uncertain. The V end lost 6 bases, the J end lost 0 bases, and 12 bases lay between the germline ends. Germline V lookup: CDR1 MDHEN, CDR2 SYDVKM. The CDR3 is made up of 15 amino acids. The CDR3 DNA reads TGTGCCAGCAGCCGGCAGACTCACTCCTACAATGAGCAGTTCTTC. It translates to CASSRQTHSYNEQFF.

This clone was counted only a few times. This sequence joins TRBV5-6 and TRBJ2-7, with 7 positions matching TRBD1. Germline CDR1 and CDR2: SGHDT and YYEEEE. The CDR3 length is 13 residues. Trimming removed 5 bases from V and 3 bases from J; junction bases left unmatched: 5. CDR3 bases: TGTGCCAGCAGTCGGGACAGTGACTACGAGCAGTACTTC. Protein: CASSRDSDYEQYF.

The chain is built from TRBV6-5 and TRBJ2-3; D possibly corresponds to TRBD2 (7 bases). CDR3 size: 16 residues. The germline CDR1 and CDR2 sequences are MNHEY and SVGAGI. Trimming removed 0 bases at V and 2 bases at J, with 12 bases between. The CDR3 bases are TGTGCCAGCAGTTACTCTTCGGGGGGCCCCACAGATACGCAGTATTTT. It codes for CASSYSSGGPTDTQYF.

This chain joins TRBV7-9 and TRBJ2-3; TRBD2 aligns across 7 bases. The CDR3 consists of 17 residues. Per germline, CDR1 SEHNR and CDR2 FQNEAQ (reference sequence). V shed 5 bases, J shed 2 bases, and the junction held 13 bases outside the gene matches. CDR3 sequence: CASSPSWGGSDTDTQYF. CDR3 DNA sequence: TGTGCCAGCAGCCCAAGCTGGGGCGGGAGCGACACAGATACGCAGTATTTT.

The sample holds one count of this clone. The chain combines TRBV9 with TRBJ2-5; 12 bases are a match to TRBD1. The J call may be incorrect, as the DNA end agrees better with TRBJ2-7. CDR3 length: 15 residues. Per the germline V gene, CDR1 is SGDLS and CDR2 is YYNGEE. Written as DNA, the CDR3 is TGTGCCAGCAGCGTACAGGGGGACAGGGGGCACGAGCAGTACTTC. Residues: CASSVQGDRGHEQYF.

CDR3 DNA sequence: TGTGCCAGAGACAGGGGAAATCAGCCCCAGCATTTT. Its protein product is CARDRGNQPQHF. The rearrangement links TRBV6-5 to TRBJ1-5; 8 bases align to TRBD1. Germline-derived CDR1 and CDR2 are MNHEY and SVGAGI. The trim removed 9 bases at V and 4 bases at J, leaving 2 bases unmatched. This CDR3 has 12 amino acids.